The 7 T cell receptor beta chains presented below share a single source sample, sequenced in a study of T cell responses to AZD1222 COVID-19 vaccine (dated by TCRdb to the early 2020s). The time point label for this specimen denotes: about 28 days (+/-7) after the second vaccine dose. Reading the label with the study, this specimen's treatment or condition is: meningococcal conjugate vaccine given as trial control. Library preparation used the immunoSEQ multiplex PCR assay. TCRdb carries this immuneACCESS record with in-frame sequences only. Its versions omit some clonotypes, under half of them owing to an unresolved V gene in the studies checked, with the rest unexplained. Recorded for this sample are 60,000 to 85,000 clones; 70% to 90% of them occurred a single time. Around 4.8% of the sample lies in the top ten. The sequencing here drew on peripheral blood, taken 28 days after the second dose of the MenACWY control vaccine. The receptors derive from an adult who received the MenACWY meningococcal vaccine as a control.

The CDR3 DNA reads as TGCGCCAGCAGCTTGACGACAGGGTGGGACACTGAAGCTTTCTTT. This translates into CASSLTTGWDTEAFF. This chain connects TRBV5-1 to TRBJ1-1; 7 bases agree with TRBD1. CDR3 length equals 15 residues. Losses at the gene ends were 1 base for V and 3 bases for J; bases not matched to a gene: 6. CDR1 is SGHRS, CDR2 YFSETQ, per germline.

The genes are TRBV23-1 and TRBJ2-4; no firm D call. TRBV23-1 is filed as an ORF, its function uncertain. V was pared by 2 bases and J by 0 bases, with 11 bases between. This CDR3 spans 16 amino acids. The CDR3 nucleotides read TGCGCCAGCAGTCAAGTACGAACGCTAGCCAAAAACATTCAGTACTTC. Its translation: CASSQVRTLAKNIQYF.

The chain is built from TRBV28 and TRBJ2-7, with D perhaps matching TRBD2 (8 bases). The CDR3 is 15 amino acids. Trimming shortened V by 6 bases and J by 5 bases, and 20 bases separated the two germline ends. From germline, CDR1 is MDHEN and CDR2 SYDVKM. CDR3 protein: CASRSGRGLNDEQYF. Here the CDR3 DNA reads TGTGCCAGCAGGTCCGGGAGGGGGCTAAATGACGAGCAGTACTTC.

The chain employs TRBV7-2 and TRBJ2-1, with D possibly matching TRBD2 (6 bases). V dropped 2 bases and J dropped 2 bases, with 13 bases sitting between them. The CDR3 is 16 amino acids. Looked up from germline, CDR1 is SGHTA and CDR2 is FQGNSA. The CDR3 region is CASSLSSSETYNEQFF. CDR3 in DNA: TGTGCCAGCAGCTTATCCTCTAGCGAAACCTACAATGAGCAGTTCTTC.

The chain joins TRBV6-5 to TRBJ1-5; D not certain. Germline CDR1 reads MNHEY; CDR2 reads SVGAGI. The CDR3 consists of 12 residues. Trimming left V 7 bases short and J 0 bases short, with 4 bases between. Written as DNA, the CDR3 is TGTGCCAGCACGAATAGCAATCAGCCCCAGCATTTT. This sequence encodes CASTNSNQPQHF.

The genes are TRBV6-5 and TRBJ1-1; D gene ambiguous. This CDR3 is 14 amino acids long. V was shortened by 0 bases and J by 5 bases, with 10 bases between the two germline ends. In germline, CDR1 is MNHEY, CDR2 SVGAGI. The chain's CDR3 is CASSYSRWRTEAFF. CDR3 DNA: TGTGCCAGCAGTTACTCGCGGTGGCGGACTGAAGCTTTCTTT.

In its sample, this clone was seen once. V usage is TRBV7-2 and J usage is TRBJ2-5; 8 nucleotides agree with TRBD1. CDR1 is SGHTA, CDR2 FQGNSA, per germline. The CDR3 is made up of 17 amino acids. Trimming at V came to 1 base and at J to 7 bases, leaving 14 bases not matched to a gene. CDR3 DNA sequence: TGTGCCAGCAGCTTAGTAGTGGGTTGGGGACAGGAAGGGACCCAGTACTTC. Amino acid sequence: CASSLVVGWGQEGTQYF.